Detailed here is one TCR beta chain. Its antigen is unidentified. The donors were members of the approximately 120-subject validation cohort (separate from the approximately 670-subject first cohort). The source of the sample is a study of cytomegalovirus exposure and HLA in healthy donors. Study-level points and caveats: The classifier, whose performance was assessed in both the original and validation cohorts, reportedly diagnosed cytomegalovirus status with high specificity and sensitivity. That first-cohort TCR clusters tended to co-occur in the roughly 130 validation repertoires was found in a later analysis. The study recorded 150 to 200 TCR beta chains that were cytomegalovirus-associated.

CDR1 and CDR2 from the germline V gene are LNHDA and SQIVND (reference sequence). The CDR3 is 14 amino acids. Trimming removed 5 bases at V and 1 base at J, with 8 bases between. Only in-frame clones appear in the TCRdb table, and some are missing; sequencing was by immunoSEQ multiplex PCR. The profile covers 70,000 to 75,000 clones, with about 93% appearing a single time and under 2% taken by the ten largest. The receptor was isolated from a woman aged 18-35 years in good health and CMV-seropositive. The chain uses TRBV19 and TRBJ2-2; D perhaps matches TRBD1 (5 bases). Material for sequencing was PBMCs. CDR3 protein: CASSRQGNTGELFF. The CDR3 nucleotides are TGTGCCAGTAGTCGGCAGGGGAACACCGGGGAGCTGTTTTTT.